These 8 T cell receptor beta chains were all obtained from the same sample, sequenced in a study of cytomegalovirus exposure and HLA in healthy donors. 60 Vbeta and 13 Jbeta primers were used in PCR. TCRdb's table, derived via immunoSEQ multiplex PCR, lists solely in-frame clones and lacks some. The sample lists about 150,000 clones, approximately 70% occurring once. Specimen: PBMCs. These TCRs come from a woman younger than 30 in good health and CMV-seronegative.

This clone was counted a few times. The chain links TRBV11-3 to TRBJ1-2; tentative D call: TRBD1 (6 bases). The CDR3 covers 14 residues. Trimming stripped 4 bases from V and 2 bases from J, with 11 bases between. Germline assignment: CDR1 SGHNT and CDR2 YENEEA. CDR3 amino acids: CASSYRTANYGYTF. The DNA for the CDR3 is TGTGCCAGCAGCTATCGGACAGCCAACTATGGCTACACCTTC.

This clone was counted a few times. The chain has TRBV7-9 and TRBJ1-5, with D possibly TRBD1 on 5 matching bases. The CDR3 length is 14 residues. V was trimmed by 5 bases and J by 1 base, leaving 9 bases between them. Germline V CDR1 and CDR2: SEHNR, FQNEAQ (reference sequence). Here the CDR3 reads CASSEWGSNQPQHF. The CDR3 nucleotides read TGTGCCAGCAGCGAATGGGGCAGCAATCAGCCCCAGCATTTT.

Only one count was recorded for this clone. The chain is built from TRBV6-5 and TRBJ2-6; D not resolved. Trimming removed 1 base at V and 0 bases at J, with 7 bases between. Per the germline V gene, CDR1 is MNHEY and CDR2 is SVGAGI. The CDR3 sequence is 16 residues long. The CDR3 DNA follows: TGTGCCAGCAGTTACTACGGAGACTCTGGGGCCAACGTCCTGACTTTC. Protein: CASSYYGDSGANVLTF.

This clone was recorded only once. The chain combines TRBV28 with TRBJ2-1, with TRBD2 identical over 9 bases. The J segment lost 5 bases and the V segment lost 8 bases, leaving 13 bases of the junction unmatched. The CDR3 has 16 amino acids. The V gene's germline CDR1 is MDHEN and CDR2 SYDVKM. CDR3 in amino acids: CASRSGGQTTHNEQFF. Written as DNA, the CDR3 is TGTGCCAGCCGTAGCGGGGGACAAACTACCCACAATGAGCAGTTCTTC.

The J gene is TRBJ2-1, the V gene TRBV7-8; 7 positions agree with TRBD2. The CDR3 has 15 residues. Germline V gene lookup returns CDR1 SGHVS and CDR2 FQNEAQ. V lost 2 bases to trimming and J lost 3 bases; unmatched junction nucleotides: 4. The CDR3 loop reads CASSLREGNYNEQFF. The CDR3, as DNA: TGTGCCAGCAGCTTAAGGGAGGGCAACTACAATGAGCAGTTCTTC.

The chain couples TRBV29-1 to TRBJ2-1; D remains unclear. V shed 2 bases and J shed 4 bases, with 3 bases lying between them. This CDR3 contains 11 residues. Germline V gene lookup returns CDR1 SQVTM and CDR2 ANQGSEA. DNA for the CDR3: TGCAGCGTTGAACATTACAATGAGCAGTTCTTC. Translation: CSVEHYNEQFF.

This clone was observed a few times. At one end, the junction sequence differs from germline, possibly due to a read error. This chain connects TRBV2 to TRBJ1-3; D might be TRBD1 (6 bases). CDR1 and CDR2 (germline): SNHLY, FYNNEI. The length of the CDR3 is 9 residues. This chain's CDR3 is CASSEGRGF. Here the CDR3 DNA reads TGTGCCAGCAGTGAGGGCAGGGGATTT.

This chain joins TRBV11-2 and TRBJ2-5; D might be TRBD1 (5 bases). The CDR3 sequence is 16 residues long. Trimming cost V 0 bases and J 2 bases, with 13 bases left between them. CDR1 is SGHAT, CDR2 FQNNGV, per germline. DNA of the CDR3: TGTGCCAGCAGCTTAGAGGGGCCCCGCAGGCAAGAGACCCAGTACTTC. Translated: CASSLEGPRRQETQYF.